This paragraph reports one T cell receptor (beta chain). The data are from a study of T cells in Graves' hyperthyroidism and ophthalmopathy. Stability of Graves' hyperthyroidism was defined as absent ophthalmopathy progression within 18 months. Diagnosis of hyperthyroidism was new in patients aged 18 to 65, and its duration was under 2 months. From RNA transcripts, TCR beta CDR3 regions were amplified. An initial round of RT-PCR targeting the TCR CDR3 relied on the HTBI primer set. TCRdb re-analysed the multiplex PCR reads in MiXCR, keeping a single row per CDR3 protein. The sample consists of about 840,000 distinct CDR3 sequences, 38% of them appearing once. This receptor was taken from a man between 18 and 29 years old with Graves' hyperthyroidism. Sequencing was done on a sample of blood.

The CDR3 protein is CASSDGTPGPQHF. The CDR3 DNA reads as TGCGCCAGCTCTGACGGGACCCCAGGGCCCCAGCATTTT. The V and J genes are TRBV5-1 and TRBJ1-5; weak D call: TRBD1 (5 bases). Trimming shortened V by 7 bases and J by 9 bases, and 17 bases separated the two germline ends. The CDR3 consists of 13 residues. Germline values: CDR1 SGHRS, CDR2 YFSETQ.